This T cell receptor beta chain was sequenced for a study of blood T cells in healthy people across ages. Study-wide results and caveats: The CMV status of each donor remained undetermined, and this could have confounded shifts in expanded clonotypes.

On this clonotype itself: Its antigen is not known.

A second PCR of 7 to 11 cycles used a sample-barcoded 5' primer and a J-beta primer mix. TCRdb analysed the 5' RACE reads with MiXCR anew, one entry per CDR3 protein. The table lists fewer than 2 million distinct CDR3 sequences, approximately 40% of them singletons, with 23% in the top ten. Russia was home to the donors, healthy Caucasian individuals aged about 6 to 90. The amount of total RNA extracted per sample was at least 5.5 micrograms. This CDR3 contains 17 residues. Germline CDR1 MNHNS, CDR2 SASEGT. V was pared by 6 bases and J by 4 bases, with 17 bases of the junction left unmatched. Sequencing was done on a sample of blood. The TCR originated in a human donor in good health. The chain joins TRBV6-1 to TRBJ1-1; 7 bases agree with TRBD1. As DNA, the CDR3 is TGTGCCAGCAGCCGCAGAACAGGGGCCGGAATTTTCACTGAAGCTTTCTTT. Amino acids: CASSRRTGAGIFTEAFF.